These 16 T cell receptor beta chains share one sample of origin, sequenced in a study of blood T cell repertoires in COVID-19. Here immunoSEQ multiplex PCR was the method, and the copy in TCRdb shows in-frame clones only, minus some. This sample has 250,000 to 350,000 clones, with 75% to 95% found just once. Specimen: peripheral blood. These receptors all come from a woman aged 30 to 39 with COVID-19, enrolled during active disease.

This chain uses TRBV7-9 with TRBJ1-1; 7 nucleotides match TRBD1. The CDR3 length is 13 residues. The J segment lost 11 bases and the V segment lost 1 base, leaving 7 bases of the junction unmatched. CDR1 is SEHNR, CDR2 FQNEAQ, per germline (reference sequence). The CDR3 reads CASSLEQGLWAFF. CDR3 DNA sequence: TGTGCCAGCAGCTTAGAACAGGGGTTATGGGCTTTCTTT.

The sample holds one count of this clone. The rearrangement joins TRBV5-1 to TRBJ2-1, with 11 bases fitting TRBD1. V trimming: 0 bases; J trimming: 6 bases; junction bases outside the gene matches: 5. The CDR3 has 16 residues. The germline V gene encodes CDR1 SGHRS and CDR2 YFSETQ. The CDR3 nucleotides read TGCGCCAGCAGCTTGGCCCCTGGGACAGGGGGCAATGAGCAGTTCTTC. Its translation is CASSLAPGTGGNEQFF.

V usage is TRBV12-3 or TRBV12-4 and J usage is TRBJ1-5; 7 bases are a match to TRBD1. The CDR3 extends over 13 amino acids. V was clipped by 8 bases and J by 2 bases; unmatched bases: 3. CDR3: CASRTGGNQPQHF. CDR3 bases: TGTGCCAGCCGAACAGGGGGCAATCAGCCCCAGCATTTT.

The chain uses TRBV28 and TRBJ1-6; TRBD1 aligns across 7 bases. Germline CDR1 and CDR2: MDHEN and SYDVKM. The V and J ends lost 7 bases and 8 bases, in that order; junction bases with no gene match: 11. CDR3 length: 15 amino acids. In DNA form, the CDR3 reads TGTGCCAGCACCCCAGTAGACAGGGCTGATTCACCCCTCCACTTT. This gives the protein CASTPVDRADSPLHF.

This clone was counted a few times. CDR3 residues: CASSSGQVNSPLHF. The CDR3 DNA reads TGTGCCAGCAGTTCGGGACAGGTTAATTCACCCCTCCACTTT. J is TRBJ1-6 and V is TRBV28; 8 nucleotides match TRBD1. The CDR3 extends over 14 amino acids. The germline V gene has CDR1 MDHEN and CDR2 SYDVKM. Unmatched junction bases numbered 2, after V lost 4 bases and J lost 6 bases.

CDR3 protein: CASSMGQSSPEAFF. CDR3 coding DNA: TGTGCCAGCAGTATGGGACAGTCTAGCCCTGAAGCTTTCTTT. V gene TRBV28 combines with J gene TRBJ1-1, with 7 nucleotides matching TRBD1. The CDR3 runs to 14 residues. V trimming: 5 bases; J trimming: 6 bases; junction bases outside the gene matches: 9. In germline, CDR1 is MDHEN, CDR2 SYDVKM.

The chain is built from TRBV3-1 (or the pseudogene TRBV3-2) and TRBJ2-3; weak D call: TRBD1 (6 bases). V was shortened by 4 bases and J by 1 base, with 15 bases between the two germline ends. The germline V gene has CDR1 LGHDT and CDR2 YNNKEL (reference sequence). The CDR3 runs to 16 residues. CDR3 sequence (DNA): TGTGCCAGCAGCCTAATACAGGGAGTGGGCACAGATACGCAGTATTTT. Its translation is CASSLIQGVGTDTQYF.

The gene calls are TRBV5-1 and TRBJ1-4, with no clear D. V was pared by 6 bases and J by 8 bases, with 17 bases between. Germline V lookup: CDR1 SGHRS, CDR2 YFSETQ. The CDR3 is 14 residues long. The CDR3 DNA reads TGCGCCAGCACGAACGGAGGCCCGGAGGAAAAACTGTTTTTT. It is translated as CASTNGGPEEKLFF.

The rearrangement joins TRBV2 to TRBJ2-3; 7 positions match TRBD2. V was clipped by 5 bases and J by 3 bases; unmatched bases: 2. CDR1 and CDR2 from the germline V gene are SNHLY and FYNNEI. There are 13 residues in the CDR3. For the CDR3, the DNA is TGTGCCAGCAGTTGGGAGGGAACAGATACGCAGTATTTT. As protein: CASSWEGTDTQYF.

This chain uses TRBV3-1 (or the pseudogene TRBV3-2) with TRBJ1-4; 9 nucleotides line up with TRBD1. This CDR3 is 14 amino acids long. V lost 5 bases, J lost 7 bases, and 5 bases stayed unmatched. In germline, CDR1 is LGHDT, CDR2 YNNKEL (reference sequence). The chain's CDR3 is CASSSGQGSEKLFF. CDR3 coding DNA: TGTGCCAGCAGCTCGGGACAGGGAAGTGAAAAACTGTTTTTT.

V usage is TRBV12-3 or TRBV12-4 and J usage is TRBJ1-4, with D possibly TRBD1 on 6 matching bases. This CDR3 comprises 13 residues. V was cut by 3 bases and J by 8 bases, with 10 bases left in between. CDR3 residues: CASSFGGGEKLFF. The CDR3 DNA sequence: TGTGCCAGCAGTTTTGGGGGCGGCGAAAAACTGTTTTTT.

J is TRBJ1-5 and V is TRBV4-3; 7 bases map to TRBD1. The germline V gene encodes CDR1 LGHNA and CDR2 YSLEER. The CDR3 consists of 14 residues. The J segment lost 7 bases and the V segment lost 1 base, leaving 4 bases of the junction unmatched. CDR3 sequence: CASSQVQGGQPQHF. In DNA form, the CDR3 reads TGCGCCAGCAGCCAAGTCCAGGGGGGACAGCCCCAGCATTTT.

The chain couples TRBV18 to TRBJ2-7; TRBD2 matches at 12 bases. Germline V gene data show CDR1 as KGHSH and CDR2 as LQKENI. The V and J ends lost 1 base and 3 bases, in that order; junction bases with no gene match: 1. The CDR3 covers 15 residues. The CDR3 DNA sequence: TGTGCCAGCTCACCACGGACTAGCGGGAACTACGAGCAGTACTTC. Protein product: CASSPRTSGNYEQYF.

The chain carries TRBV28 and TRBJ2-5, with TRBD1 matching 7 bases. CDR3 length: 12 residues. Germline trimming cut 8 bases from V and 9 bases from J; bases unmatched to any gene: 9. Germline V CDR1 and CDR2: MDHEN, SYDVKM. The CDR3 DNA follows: TGTGCCAGCGCCAGGGGGAGTGAGGCCCAGTACTTC. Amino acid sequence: CASARGSEAQYF.

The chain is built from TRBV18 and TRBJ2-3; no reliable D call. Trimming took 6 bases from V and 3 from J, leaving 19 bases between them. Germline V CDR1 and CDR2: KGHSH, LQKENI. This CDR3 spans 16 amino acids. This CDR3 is CASSSEVAVRTDTQYF. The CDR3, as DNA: TGTGCCAGCTCGTCCGAGGTGGCAGTTCGAACAGATACGCAGTATTTT.

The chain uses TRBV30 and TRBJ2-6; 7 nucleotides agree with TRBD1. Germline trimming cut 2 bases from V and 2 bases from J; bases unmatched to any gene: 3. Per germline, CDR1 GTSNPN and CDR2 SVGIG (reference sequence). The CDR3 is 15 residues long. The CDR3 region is CAWSLGQAGANVLTF. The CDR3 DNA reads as TGTGCCTGGAGTCTCGGACAGGCTGGGGCCAACGTCCTGACTTTC.